The 7 T cell receptor beta chains below all came from one sample that was sequenced in a study of T cell repertoires in cytomegalovirus infection. TCRdb redid the calling of the reads with MiXCR, one entry per CDR3 protein. The sample consists of under 250,000 distinct CDR3 sequences, 6% to 8% of them appearing once. Material: PBMCs. Source of these receptors: a human donor in good health (CMV status not recorded). Some clones in this sample may be carry-over from other donors' samples.

This clonotype was found many times. V and J are TRBV28 and TRBJ1-6; D is unclear. Germline V lookup: CDR1 MDHEN, CDR2 SYDVKM. Trimming shortened V by 4 bases and J by 7 bases, and 17 bases separated the two germline ends. This CDR3 is 16 amino acids long. The CDR3 DNA reads as TGTGCCAGCAGTTATACCCGGAGGGCCCTGAATTCACCCCTCCACTTT. Translating gives CASSYTRRALNSPLHF.

Points on this clonotype: A much larger clone lies a single base off, so this may be a read error. The genes are TRBV2 and TRBJ2-5; the D gene is possibly TRBD2 (6 bases). The CDR3 is 13 amino acids. CDR1 is SNHLY and CDR2 is FYNNEI in the germline V gene. As DNA, the CDR3 is TGTGCCAGCAGTGACCCGTGGGCGCGGGGCCAGCACTTC. It codes for CASSDPWARGQHF. Supplemented by reference TRBV2 and TRBJ2-5, the full variable domain reads EPEVTQTPSHQVTQMGQEVILRCVPISNHLYFYWYRQILGQKVEFLVSFYNNEISEKSEIFDDQFSVERPDGSNFTLKIRSTKLEDSAMYFCASSDPWARGQHFGPGTRLLVL.

This sequence joins TRBV29-1 and TRBJ1-1; D remains unclear. Between the trimmed V and J ends, which lost 6 bases and 1 base, there was a span of 9 bases. This CDR3 contains 12 residues. CDR1 and CDR2 (germline): SQVTM, ANQGSEA. The CDR3 DNA is TGCAGCGTAGGGCCGTCGAACACTGAAGCTTTCTTT. It specifies CSVGPSNTEAFF.

In this sample, this clonotype turned up many times. The CDR3 is CASTIRGYSTEAFF. The DNA of the CDR3 is TGTGCCAGCACCATACGGGGGTATTCGACTGAAGCTTTCTTT. The genes are TRBV6-2 or TRBV6-3 and TRBJ1-1, with a possible D match to TRBD1 (5 bases). Trimming pared 7 bases from V and 5 bases from J, leaving 17 bases between. CDR1 is MNHEY, CDR2 SVGEGT, per germline. The CDR3 is 14 amino acids.

This clonotype was picked up many times. The chain recombines TRBV4-1 with TRBJ2-6, with D perhaps matching TRBD1 (6 bases). Trimming left V 3 bases short and J 0 bases short, with 21 bases between. The CDR3 is made up of 20 amino acids. Germline values: CDR1 MGHRA, CDR2 YSYEKL. The CDR3 coding sequence is TGCGCCAGCAGCCATGCCCCTATACAGGGATTGAGCTCTGGGGCCAACGTCCTGACTTTC. As protein: CASSHAPIQGLSSGANVLTF.

In its sample, this clonotype was seen many times. The rearrangement links TRBV7-8 to TRBJ1-2; D is possibly TRBD1 (5 bases). Germline V gene lookup returns CDR1 SGHVS and CDR2 FQNEAQ. CDR3 length equals 15 residues. The V gene lost 4 bases and the J gene lost 1 base, with 13 bases spanning the gap. The DNA for the CDR3 is TGTGCCAGCAGCTCCACCCAGGGATTTAACTATGGCTACACCTTC. It specifies CASSSTQGFNYGYTF.

This clonotype was seen ten or more times. V is TRBV7-8 and J is TRBJ1-5, with D perhaps TRBD1 (6 bases). The CDR3 covers 14 residues. Germline CDR1 reads SGHVS; CDR2 reads FQNEAQ. Trimming shortened V by 4 bases and J by 5 bases, and 12 bases separated the two germline ends. This CDR3 reads CASSSRRGYQPQHF. CDR3 DNA: TGTGCCAGCAGCTCCAGGAGGGGGTATCAGCCCCAGCATTTT.